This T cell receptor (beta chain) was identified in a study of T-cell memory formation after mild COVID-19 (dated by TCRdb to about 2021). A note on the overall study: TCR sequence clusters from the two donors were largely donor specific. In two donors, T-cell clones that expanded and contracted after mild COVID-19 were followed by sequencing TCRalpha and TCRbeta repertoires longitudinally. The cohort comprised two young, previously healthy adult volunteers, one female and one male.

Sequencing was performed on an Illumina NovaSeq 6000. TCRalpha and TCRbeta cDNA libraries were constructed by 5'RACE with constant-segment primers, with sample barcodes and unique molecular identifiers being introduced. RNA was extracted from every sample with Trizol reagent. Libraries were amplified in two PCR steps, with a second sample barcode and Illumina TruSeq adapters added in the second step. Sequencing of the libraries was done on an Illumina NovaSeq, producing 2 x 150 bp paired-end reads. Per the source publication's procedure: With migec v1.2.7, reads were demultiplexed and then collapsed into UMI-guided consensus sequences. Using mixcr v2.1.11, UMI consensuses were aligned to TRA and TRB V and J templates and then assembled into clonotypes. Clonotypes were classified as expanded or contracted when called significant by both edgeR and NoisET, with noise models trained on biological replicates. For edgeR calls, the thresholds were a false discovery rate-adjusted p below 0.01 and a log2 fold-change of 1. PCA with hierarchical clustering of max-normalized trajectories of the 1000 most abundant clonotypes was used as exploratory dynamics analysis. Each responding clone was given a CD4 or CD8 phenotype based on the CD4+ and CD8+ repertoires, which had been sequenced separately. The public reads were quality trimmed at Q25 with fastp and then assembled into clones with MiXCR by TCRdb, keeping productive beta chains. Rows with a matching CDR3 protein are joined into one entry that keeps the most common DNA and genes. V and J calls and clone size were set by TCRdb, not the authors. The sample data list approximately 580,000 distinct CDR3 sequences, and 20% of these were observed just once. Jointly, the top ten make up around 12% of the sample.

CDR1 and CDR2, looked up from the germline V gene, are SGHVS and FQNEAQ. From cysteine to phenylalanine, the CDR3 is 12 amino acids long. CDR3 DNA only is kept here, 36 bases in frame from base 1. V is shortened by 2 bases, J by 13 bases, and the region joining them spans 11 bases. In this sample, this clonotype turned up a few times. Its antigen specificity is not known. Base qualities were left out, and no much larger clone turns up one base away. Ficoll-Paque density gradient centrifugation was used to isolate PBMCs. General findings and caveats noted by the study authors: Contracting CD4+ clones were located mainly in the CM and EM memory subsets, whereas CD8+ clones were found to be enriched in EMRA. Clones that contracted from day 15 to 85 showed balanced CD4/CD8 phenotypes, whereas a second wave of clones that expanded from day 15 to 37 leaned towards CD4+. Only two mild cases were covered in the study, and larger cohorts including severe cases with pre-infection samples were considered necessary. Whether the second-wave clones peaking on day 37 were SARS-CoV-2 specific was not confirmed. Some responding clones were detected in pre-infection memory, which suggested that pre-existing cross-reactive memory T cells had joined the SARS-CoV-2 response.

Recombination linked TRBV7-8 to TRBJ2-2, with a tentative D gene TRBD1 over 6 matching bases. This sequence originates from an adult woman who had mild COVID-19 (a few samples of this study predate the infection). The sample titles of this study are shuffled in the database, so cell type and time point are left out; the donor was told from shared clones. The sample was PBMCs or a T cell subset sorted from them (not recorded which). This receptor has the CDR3 CASSLNTGPLFF. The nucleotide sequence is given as TGTGCCAGCAGCTTAAACACAGGGCCGCTGTTTTTT.